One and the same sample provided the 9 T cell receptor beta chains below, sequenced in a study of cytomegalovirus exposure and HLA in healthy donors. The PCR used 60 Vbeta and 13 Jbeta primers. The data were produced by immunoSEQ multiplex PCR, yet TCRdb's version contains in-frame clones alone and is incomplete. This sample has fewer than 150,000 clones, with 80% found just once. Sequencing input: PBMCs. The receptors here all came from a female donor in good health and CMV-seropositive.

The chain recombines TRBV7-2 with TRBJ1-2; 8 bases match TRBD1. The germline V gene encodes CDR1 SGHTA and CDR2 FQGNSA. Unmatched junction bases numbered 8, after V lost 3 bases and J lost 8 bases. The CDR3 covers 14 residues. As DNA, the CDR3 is TGTGCCAGCAGCTTCGGGACAGGCCCTTTGGGCTACACCTTC. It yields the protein CASSFGTGPLGYTF.

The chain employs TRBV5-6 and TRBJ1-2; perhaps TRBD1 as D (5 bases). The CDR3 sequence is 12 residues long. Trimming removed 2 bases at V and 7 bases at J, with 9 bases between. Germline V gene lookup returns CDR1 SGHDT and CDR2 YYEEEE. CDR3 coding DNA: TGTGCCAGCAGCTTAGGGGAGGGTGGCTACACCTTC. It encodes CASSLGEGGYTF.

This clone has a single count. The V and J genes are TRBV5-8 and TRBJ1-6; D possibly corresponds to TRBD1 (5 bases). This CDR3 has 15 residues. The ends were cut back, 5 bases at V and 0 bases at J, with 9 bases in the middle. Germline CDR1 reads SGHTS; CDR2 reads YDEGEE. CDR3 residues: CASRTDSSYNSPLHF. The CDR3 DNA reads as TGTGCCAGCAGGACCGACAGCTCCTATAATTCACCCCTCCACTTT.

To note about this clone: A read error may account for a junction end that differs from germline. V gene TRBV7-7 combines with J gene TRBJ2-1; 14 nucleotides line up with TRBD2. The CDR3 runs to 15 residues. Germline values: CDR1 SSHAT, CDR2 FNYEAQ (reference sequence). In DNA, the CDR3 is TGTGCTAGCAGCCCCGGACTAGCGGGGGGCGAGGAGCAGTTCTTC. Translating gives CASSPGLAGGEEQFF.

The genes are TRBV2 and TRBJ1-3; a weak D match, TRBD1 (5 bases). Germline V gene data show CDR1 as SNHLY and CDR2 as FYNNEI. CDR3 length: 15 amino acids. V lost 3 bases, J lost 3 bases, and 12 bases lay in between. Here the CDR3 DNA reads TGTGCCAGCAGTGATAGGTCAGGGTATGGAAACACCATATATTTT. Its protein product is CASSDRSGYGNTIYF.

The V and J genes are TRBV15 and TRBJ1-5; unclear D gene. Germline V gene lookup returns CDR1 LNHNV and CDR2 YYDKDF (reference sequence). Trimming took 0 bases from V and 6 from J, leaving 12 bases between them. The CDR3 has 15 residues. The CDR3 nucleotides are TGTGCCACCAGCAGAGATCTGGGCGACATTCAGCCCCAGCATTTT. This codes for CATSRDLGDIQPQHF.

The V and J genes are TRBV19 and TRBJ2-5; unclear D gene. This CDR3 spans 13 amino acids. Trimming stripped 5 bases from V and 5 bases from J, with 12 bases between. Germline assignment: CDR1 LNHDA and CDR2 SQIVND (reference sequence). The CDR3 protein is CASSSGVVETQYF. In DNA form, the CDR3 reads TGTGCCAGTAGTTCAGGTGTAGTCGAGACCCAGTACTTC. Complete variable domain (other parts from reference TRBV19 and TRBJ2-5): DGGITQSPKYLFRKEGQNVTLSCEQNLNHDAMYWYRQDPGQGLRLIYYSQIVNDFQKGDIAEGYSVSREKKESFPLTVTSAQKNPTAFYLCASSSGVVETQYFGPGTRLLVL.

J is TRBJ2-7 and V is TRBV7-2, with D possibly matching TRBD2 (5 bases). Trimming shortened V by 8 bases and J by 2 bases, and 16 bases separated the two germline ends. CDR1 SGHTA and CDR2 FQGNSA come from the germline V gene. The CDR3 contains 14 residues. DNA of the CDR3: TGTGCCAGCCTCGAAGCGGCTTTTACCTACGAGCAGTACTTC. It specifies CASLEAAFTYEQYF.

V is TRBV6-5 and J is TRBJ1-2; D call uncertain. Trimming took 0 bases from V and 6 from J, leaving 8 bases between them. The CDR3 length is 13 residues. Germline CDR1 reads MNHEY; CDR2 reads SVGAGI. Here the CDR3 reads CASSYSRIDGYTF. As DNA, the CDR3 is TGTGCCAGCAGTTACTCGAGAATAGATGGCTACACCTTC.